Shown below are 8 T cell receptor beta chains from a single sample sequenced in a study of blood T cell repertoires in COVID-19. Sequencing used immunoSEQ multiplex PCR; TCRdb keeps in-frame clones, though not all of them. Of around 170,000 clones listed, about nine tenths are singletons. Material: peripheral blood. The receptors derive from a man aged 55 to 69 with acute or convalescent COVID-19.

This chain uses TRBV7-9 with TRBJ1-2; 7 bases align to TRBD1. Germline CDR1 SEHNR, CDR2 FQNEAQ (reference sequence). After removal of 5 bases from V and 10 bases from J, the junction contained 10 bases not matched to a gene. This CDR3 is 13 amino acids long. The CDR3 here is CASSGWDSSAYTF. The DNA for the CDR3 is TGTGCCAGCAGCGGCTGGGACAGCTCTGCCTACACCTTC.

In this sample, this clone turned up once. The V call is TRBV18, the J call TRBJ1-1, with D perhaps TRBD1 (6 bases). The CDR3 consists of 15 residues. Trimming cost V 5 bases and J 1 base, with 14 bases left between them. Germline CDR1 is KGHSH and CDR2 is LQKENI. The CDR3 is CASSSGKGQNTEAFF. The DNA for the CDR3 is TGTGCCAGCTCATCTGGGAAGGGACAGAACACTGAAGCTTTCTTT.

The chain joins TRBV5-1 to TRBJ2-5; 8 bases line up with TRBD2. The CDR3 sequence is 14 residues long. From germline, CDR1 is SGHRS and CDR2 YFSETQ. Germline trimming cut 0 bases from V and 4 bases from J; bases unmatched to any gene: 2. CDR3 nucleotide sequence: TGCGCCAGCAGCTTGGGGACTAGCCGAGAGACCCAGTACTTC. Amino acids: CASSLGTSRETQYF.

The V gene is TRBV27, the J gene TRBJ1-2; D might be TRBD1 (5 bases). The CDR3 covers 16 residues. Deletions cut 2 bases from V and 7 bases from J, with 20 bases between. Germline V gene data show CDR1 as MNHEY and CDR2 as SMNVEV (reference sequence). In nucleotides, the CDR3 is TGTGCCAGCAGTTTAAGCCCGGGGGGTGGGTCCTCTGGCTACACCTTC. Encoded protein: CASSLSPGGGSSGYTF.

The chain couples TRBV11-3 to TRBJ2-5, with D possibly being TRBD1 (6 bases). The ends were cut back, 7 bases at V and 5 bases at J, with 8 bases in the middle. Per the germline V gene, CDR1 is SGHNT and CDR2 is YENEEA. The CDR3 sequence is 11 residues long. The CDR3 region is CASNQGETQYF. Written as DNA, the CDR3 is TGTGCCAGCAACCAGGGGGAGACCCAGTACTTC.

This chain links TRBV6-6 with TRBJ2-7; D may be TRBD1 (6 bases). Germline values: CDR1 MNHNY, CDR2 SVGAGI (reference sequence). CDR3 length: 13 residues. Trimming left V 8 bases short and J 4 bases short, with 15 bases between. The CDR3: CASCPQGLYEQYF. CDR3 DNA: TGTGCCAGCTGCCCACAGGGATTATACGAGCAGTACTTC.

V gene TRBV5-1 combines with J gene TRBJ1-1; 9 bases line up with TRBD1. V lost 3 bases and J lost 5; bases outside the gene matches: 11. This CDR3 has 16 amino acids. The germline V gene encodes CDR1 SGHRS and CDR2 YFSETQ. The CDR3 nucleotides read TGCGCCAGCAGCTCCCAACAGGGGGCCGTGAGAACTGAAGCTTTCTTT. Translating it yields CASSSQQGAVRTEAFF.

The chain is built from TRBV6-5 and TRBJ2-5; D remains ambiguous. The ends were cut back, 8 bases at V and 4 bases at J, with 11 bases in the middle. Germline loops: CDR1 MNHEY, CDR2 SVGAGI. The CDR3 consists of 12 residues. The CDR3 region has the DNA TGTGCCAGCCACGTTCGAGCAGAGACCCAGTACTTC. Translating it yields CASHVRAETQYF.